This record concerns one TCR beta chain sequence. Its antigen is still unknown. The CDR3 is 14 amino acids. With 1 base removed from V and 6 bases from J, the gap between germline ends came to 13 bases. Germline V CDR1 and CDR2: MNHEY, SVGEGT. The sample comes from a study of T cells in Graves' hyperthyroidism and ophthalmopathy. Study context: Pretreatment peripheral blood was obtained at initial diagnosis.

General study points: Blood also carried most thyroid clonotypes expanded above 0.001.

Newly diagnosed hyperthyroidism patients aged 18 to 65 years had disease lasting under 2 months. Initially, at the first diagnosis of hyperthyroidism and before any ophthalmopathy symptoms, blood was sampled. The TCR beta CDR3 regions underwent amplification using RNA transcripts as the source. First-round RT-PCR of the TCR CDR3 relied on the HTBI primer set. TCRdb ran MiXCR on the multiplex PCR reads and lists one entry per CDR3 protein. The sample shows nearly 600,000 distinct CDR3 sequences, 11% to 15% of them seen only once. Sequencing was done on a sample of blood. This TCR was sampled from a woman under 40 with Graves' hyperthyroidism that later progressed to Graves' ophthalmopathy. This sequence joins TRBV6-2 or TRBV6-3 and TRBJ2-7; D is unresolved. The CDR3 spells CASSYYWSPGEQYF. In nucleotides, the CDR3 is TGTGCCAGCAGTTACTATTGGTCCCCGGGCGAGCAGTACTTC.